This T cell receptor beta chain derives from a study of a mutant IDH1 vaccine in newly diagnosed glioma. Background on the study: Investigators started vaccination 4-6 weeks after radiotherapy alone, or with temozolomide cycles. Beforehand, treatment had been radiotherapy, temozolomide, or both; the majority received both.

Comments on this clone: Its matching antigen is unknown.

The CDR3 sequence is 12 residues long. V was clipped by 4 bases and J by 5 bases, with 6 bases between them. Germline V gives CDR1 SEHNR, CDR2 FQNEAQ (reference sequence). Time point here: week 5, during vaccination. Every single dose of the vaccine, 300 ug of mutant IDH1 20-mer peptide, came with topical imiquimod. Data came from immunoSEQ multiplex PCR; TCRdb stores just in-frame clones and leaves some out. The sample lists 37,000 or so clones, just under 85% occurring once. The sequence was collected from a man aged 30 to 39 with glioma. Sequencing was performed on PBMCs, taken from a glioma patient whose treatment included an IDH1 peptide vaccine. V usage is TRBV7-9 and J usage is TRBJ2-1, with a tentative D call TRBD2 (5 bases). The CDR3 nucleotides read TGTGCCAGCAGCTCCGGGGACAATGAGCAGTTCTTC. This sequence encodes CASSSGDNEQFF.